The 9 T cell receptor beta chains in this list originate from one sample, sequenced in a study of cytomegalovirus exposure and HLA in healthy donors. Amplification used 60 Vbeta primers and 13 Jbeta primers. Produced via immunoSEQ multiplex PCR; TCRdb's table is partial and in-frame only. The sample lists under 200,000 clones; 79% were seen once. Sequenced input: PBMCs. The origin of the receptors is a woman aged 45-65 years in good health and CMV-seronegative.

The CDR3 sequence: CSVDRTANTEAFF. The CDR3 DNA is TGCAGCGTTGACCGCACAGCAAACACTGAAGCTTTCTTT. The gene calls are TRBV29-1 and TRBJ1-1; D gene uncertain. This CDR3 has 13 amino acids. The V and J ends lost 3 bases and 2 bases respectively, with 10 bases between them. Germline V gene data show CDR1 as SQVTM and CDR2 as ANQGSEA. The full variable domain, rest sourced from reference TRBV29-1 and TRBJ1-1, is SAVISQKPSRDICQRGTSLTIQCQVDSQVTMMFWYRQQPGQSLTLIATANQGSEATYESGFVIDKFPISRPNLTFSTLTVSNMSPEDSSIYLCSVDRTANTEAFFGQGTRLTVV.

The V call is TRBV6-5, the J call TRBJ2-7; unclear D gene. V dropped 2 bases and J dropped 0 bases, with 5 bases sitting between them. Germline V gene data show CDR1 as MNHEY and CDR2 as SVGAGI. The CDR3 is made up of 13 amino acids. The chain's CDR3 is CASSYESSYEQYF. The CDR3 DNA follows: TGTGCCAGCAGTTACGAGAGCTCCTACGAGCAGTACTTC.

V gene TRBV6-5 combines with J gene TRBJ2-6, with 7 positions matching TRBD1. Germline CDR1 reads MNHEY; CDR2 reads SVGAGI. The CDR3 is 15 amino acids. The V gene end was trimmed by 2 bases and the J gene end by 3 bases; junction bases not matched to a gene: 1. The CDR3 reads CASSYQGVGANVLTF. In DNA form, the CDR3 reads TGTGCCAGCAGTTACCAGGGGGTTGGGGCCAACGTCCTGACTTTC.

V usage is TRBV28 and J usage is TRBJ1-6; no reliable D call. The germline gives CDR1 MDHEN, CDR2 SYDVKM. V was clipped by 3 bases and J by 8 bases, with 5 bases between them. The CDR3 runs to 12 residues. The CDR3 sequence is CASSFYDSPLHF. The CDR3 nucleotides read TGTGCCAGCAGTTTCTACGATTCACCCCTCCACTTT.

CDR3 sequence: CASSPSISYEQYF. The CDR3, as DNA: TGTGCCAGCAGTCCCTCAATCTCCTACGAGCAGTACTTC. The chain links TRBV27 to TRBJ2-5; D is undetermined. The J call is in doubt because the DNA end fits TRBJ2-7 better. The length of the CDR3 is 13 residues. Germline V CDR1 and CDR2: MNHEY, SMNVEV (reference sequence).

The chain combines TRBV4-3 with TRBJ2-7; D possibly corresponds to TRBD2 (7 bases). In germline, CDR1 is LGHNA, CDR2 YSLEER. The V end was cut by 4 bases, the J end by 9 bases, with 16 bases between. The CDR3 length is 13 residues. The CDR3 DNA sequence: TGCGCCAGCAGCCCTCTTGGGGGGGCGAGGCAGTACTTC. It encodes CASSPLGGARQYF.

J is TRBJ2-1 and V is TRBV5-6; a possible D gene is TRBD1 (5 bases). The CDR3 spans 15 residues. Trimming stripped 5 bases from V and 1 base from J, with 13 bases between. The germline CDR1 and CDR2 sequences are SGHDT and YYEEEE. The CDR3 DNA follows: TGTGCCAGCAGTGACGCTCAGGGATCCTACAATGAGCAGTTCTTC. This gives the protein CASSDAQGSYNEQFF.

J is TRBJ2-2 and V is TRBV4-2; 9 nucleotides agree with TRBD1. The V and J ends lost 1 base and 6 bases, in that order; junction bases with no gene match: 6. Germline V gene sequence: CDR1 LGHNA, CDR2 YNFKEQ. This CDR3 is built from 16 residues. The CDR3 loop reads CASSQVGQGLPGELFF. The CDR3 DNA sequence: TGTGCCAGCAGCCAAGTAGGACAGGGGCTCCCCGGGGAGCTGTTTTTT.

The J gene is TRBJ2-3, the V gene TRBV11-2; D may be TRBD2 (7 bases). Trimming took off 1 base at V and 6 bases at J, with 14 bases between the two ends. The CDR3 covers 15 residues. The V gene's germline CDR1 is SGHAT and CDR2 FQNNGV. Here the CDR3 DNA reads TGTGCCAGCAGCTTAGGGGCGGGGGCTGAGGATACGCAGTATTTT. Protein: CASSLGAGAEDTQYF.